This T cell receptor (beta chain) was identified in a study of T-cell memory formation after mild COVID-19. V dropped 3 bases and J dropped 7 bases, with 9 bases sitting between them. The CDR3 totals 12 residues. CDR1 SGHAT and CDR2 FQDESV come from the germline V gene (reference sequence). Using its own MiXCR run on the 5' RACE reads, TCRdb lists one record per CDR3 protein. The sample holds 350,000 to 500,000 distinct CDR3 sequences, less than 25% seen once. V is TRBV11-1 and J is TRBJ1-1; D uncertain. The TCR sequence derives from an adult woman who had mild COVID-19 (a few samples of this study predate the infection). Cell type and time point are not known. The source material was PBMCs or a T cell subset sorted from them (not recorded which). CDR3 bases: TGTGCCAGCAGCTTGGCCGGAGGTGAAGCTTTCTTT. It translates to CASSLAGGEAFF.